The 24 T cell receptor beta chains below come from one sample, sequenced in a study of CD8 T cells in Susac syndrome. The RNA, roughly 0.5 to 1 ug, was put through reverse transcription using random hexamers. Each CDR3 protein is one row after TCRdb ran MiXCR on the immunoSEQ multiplex PCR reads. The sample has 180,000 or so distinct CDR3 sequences, just under 95% seen once. Material: CD4+ T cells from PBMCs. Source of these receptors: a human donor in good health.

This chain joins TRBV29-1 and TRBJ1-5; no definite D call. This CDR3 has 15 residues. The V end was cut by 6 bases, the J end by 0 bases, with 15 bases between. In germline, CDR1 is SQVTM, CDR2 ANQGSEA. CDR3 residues: CSVTVSGDSNQPQHF. Here the CDR3 DNA reads TGCAGCGTCACGGTGTCGGGAGATAGCAATCAGCCCCAGCATTTT.

Only one count was recorded for this clonotype. The V call is TRBV6-6, the J call TRBJ2-1; 7 nucleotides line up with TRBD2. In germline, CDR1 is MNHNY, CDR2 SVGAGI (reference sequence). Trimming cost V 0 bases and J 3 bases; bases outside gene matches: 5. The CDR3 loop spans 16 amino acids. CDR3 in DNA: TGTGCCAGCAGTTACTCCCGCCTAGCGGTCTACAATGAGCAGTTCTTC. The encoded protein is CASSYSRLAVYNEQFF.

This clonotype was recorded a few times. The V call is TRBV28, the J call TRBJ1-2, with D unclear. The ends were cut back, 6 bases at V and 2 bases at J, with 7 bases in the middle. This CDR3 has 12 amino acids. Germline V gene lookup returns CDR1 MDHEN and CDR2 SYDVKM. The CDR3 reads CASSLANYGYTF. The CDR3 DNA is TGTGCCAGCAGCTTGGCAAACTATGGCTACACCTTC.

This sequence joins TRBV20-1 and TRBJ1-3; 8 bases map to TRBD1. The germline gives CDR1 DFQATT, CDR2 SNEGSKA (reference sequence). CDR3 size: 13 residues. The V and J ends lost 7 bases and 3 bases, in that order; junction bases with no gene match: 5. The CDR3 DNA reads as TGCAGTGTGTCCAGGGGGCTTGGAAACACCATATATTTT. Amino acid sequence: CSVSRGLGNTIYF.

The chain combines TRBV29-1 with TRBJ2-5; possible D gene TRBD1, 6 bases. Germline assignment: CDR1 SQVTM and CDR2 ANQGSEA. The CDR3 runs 12 residues. Trimming left V 6 bases short and J 3 bases short, with 11 bases between. Written as DNA, the CDR3 is TGCAGCGTCGGTAACAGGGAAGAGACCCAGTACTTC. Translating gives CSVGNREETQYF.

This clonotype was detected once. The chain employs TRBV29-1 and TRBJ2-3; 8 nucleotides agree with TRBD1. Germline CDR1 and CDR2: SQVTM and ANQGSEA. Losses at the gene ends were 1 base for V and 2 bases for J; bases not matched to a gene: 5. The CDR3 consists of 15 residues. For the CDR3, the DNA is TGCAGCGTTGAAGTACAGGGGGGAAACACAGATACGCAGTATTTT. Translation: CSVEVQGGNTDTQYF.

The V call is TRBV6-5, the J call TRBJ1-1; D is unresolved. This CDR3 region has 11 residues. With 6 bases removed from V and 5 bases from J, the gap between germline ends came to 7 bases. Per the germline V gene, CDR1 is MNHEY and CDR2 is SVGAGI. The CDR3 DNA sequence: TGTGCCAGCAGGGAAGGGACTGAAGCTTTCTTT. Its translation is CASREGTEAFF.

V is TRBV12-3 or TRBV12-4 and J is TRBJ2-7; possibly TRBD1 for D (5 bases). This CDR3 has 16 amino acids. V was shortened by 0 bases and J by 1 base, with 13 bases between the two germline ends. CDR3 nucleotides: TGTGCCAGCAGTTTAGCGCCGGCAGCAGGGTCCTACGAGCAGTACTTC. Encoded protein: CASSLAPAAGSYEQYF.

The chain employs TRBV25-1 and TRBJ1-1, with 7 positions matching TRBD1. CDR1 and CDR2 from the germline V gene are MGHDK and SYGVNS. This CDR3 is built from 14 residues. V lost 6 bases, J lost 0 bases, and 4 bases stayed unmatched. The CDR3 region has the DNA TGTGCCAGCAGAACGCAGGGGGTGAACACTGAAGCTTTCTTT. Translation: CASRTQGVNTEAFF.

The V gene is TRBV29-1, the J gene TRBJ1-2; possible D gene TRBD1, 5 bases. V was trimmed by 1 base and J by 3 bases, leaving 9 bases between them. The CDR3 spans 13 residues. The germline gives CDR1 SQVTM, CDR2 ANQGSEA. In DNA, the CDR3 is TGCAGCGTTGAAGGTGACAGAGACTATGGCTACACCTTC. This sequence encodes CSVEGDRDYGYTF.

This chain connects TRBV3-1 to TRBJ2-5; 8 bases align to TRBD1. Per the germline V gene, CDR1 is LGHDT and CDR2 is YNNKEL (reference sequence). The CDR3 is 15 amino acids. J was trimmed by 6 bases and V by 0 bases; bases with no gene match: 6. The CDR3 protein is CASSQDSDRAKTQYF. As DNA, the CDR3 is TGTGCCAGCAGCCAAGATTCGGACAGGGCAAAGACCCAGTACTTC.

The chain is built from TRBV15 and TRBJ2-5; D not resolved. Germline-derived CDR1 and CDR2 are LNHNV and YYDKDF (reference sequence). CDR3 length: 14 amino acids. Trimming pared 7 bases from V and 4 bases from J, leaving 16 bases between. The CDR3 DNA sequence: TGTGCCACCAAAAGGGCGCACAGAGCAGAGACCCAGTACTTC. This encodes CATKRAHRAETQYF.

This clonotype was recorded once. The chain has TRBV19 and TRBJ1-1; 9 nucleotides line up with TRBD1. CDR3 size: 13 residues. Losses at the gene ends were 8 bases for V and 1 base for J; bases not matched to a gene: 2. The germline gives CDR1 LNHDA, CDR2 SQIVND (reference sequence). The CDR3 region is CASLDRGNTEAFF. The CDR3 nucleotides read TGTGCCAGTTTGGACAGGGGGAACACTGAAGCTTTCTTT.

This chain links TRBV20-1 with TRBJ2-7, with a possible D match to TRBD1 (5 bases). The germline V gene has CDR1 DFQATT and CDR2 SNEGSKA (reference sequence). The ends were cut back, 6 bases at V and 5 bases at J, with 23 bases in the middle. This CDR3 is 15 amino acids long. DNA of the CDR3: TGCAGTGCCCCCCCCGGCAGGGTTTCGGGTAACGAGCAGTACTTC. Amino acids: CSAPPGRVSGNEQYF.

This clonotype came up once. The chain links TRBV24-1 to TRBJ2-1; no definite D call. Per germline, CDR1 KGHDR and CDR2 SFDVKD. There are 16 residues in the CDR3. Deletions cut 7 bases from V and 0 bases from J, with 15 bases between. CDR3 protein: CATSPLGDSSYNEQFF. CDR3 sequence (DNA): TGTGCCACCAGCCCCCTGGGCGATAGCTCCTACAATGAGCAGTTCTTC.

The V gene is TRBV7-2, the J gene TRBJ1-2; weak D call: TRBD1 (6 bases). Germline loops: CDR1 SGHTA, CDR2 FQGNSA. This CDR3 comprises 19 residues. Deletions cut 1 base from V and 4 bases from J, with 25 bases between. The CDR3 loop is CASSLVSWTETSEGYGYTF. The DNA of the CDR3 is TGTGCCAGCAGCTTAGTAAGCTGGACAGAAACATCAGAGGGCTATGGCTACACCTTC.

This clonotype was observed once. The chain joins TRBV29-1 to TRBJ2-3; 8 positions match TRBD1. The CDR3 length is 13 residues. Germline CDR1 and CDR2: SQVTM and ANQGSEA. The V segment lost 7 bases and the J segment 4 bases; nucleotides outside the gene matches: 7. The CDR3 bases are TGCAGCGGGAGACAGGGGTTTGCAGATACGCAGTATTTT. This codes for CSGRQGFADTQYF.

The V call is TRBV27, the J call TRBJ2-3; TRBD2 matches 12 bases. Germline V gene lookup returns CDR1 MNHEY and CDR2 SMNVEV (reference sequence). The CDR3 spans 13 residues. V dropped 6 bases and J dropped 5; count of bases not matched to a gene: 0. The CDR3 protein is CASRLAGGDTQYF. Written as DNA, the CDR3 is TGTGCCAGCAGACTAGCGGGAGGAGATACGCAGTATTTT.

J is TRBJ1-5 and V is TRBV3-1; possible D gene TRBD1, 5 bases. Germline V gene data show CDR1 as LGHDT and CDR2 as YNNKEL (reference sequence). V lost 1 base and J 6 bases, leaving 19 bases between the germline ends. The CDR3 length is 17 residues. The CDR3 spells CASSQGMGQGRSQPQHF. CDR3 bases: TGTGCCAGCAGCCAAGGAATGGGGCAAGGTAGGAGTCAGCCCCAGCATTTT.

This chain's CDR3 is CATSDRTGSSTDTQYF. Here the CDR3 DNA reads TGTGCCACCAGTGACCGGACAGGGTCTAGCACAGATACGCAGTATTTT. The genes are TRBV24-1 and TRBJ2-3, with 8 bases matching TRBD1. After removal of 4 bases from V and 0 bases from J, the junction contained 5 bases not matched to a gene. The germline CDR1 and CDR2 sequences are KGHDR and SFDVKD. CDR3 length: 16 amino acids.

The genes are TRBV6-2 or TRBV6-3 and TRBJ1-2; 8 positions agree with TRBD1. Per germline, CDR1 MNHEY and CDR2 SVGEGT. Trimming removed 4 bases from V and 2 bases from J; junction bases left unmatched: 3. The CDR3 runs 14 residues. Written as DNA, the CDR3 is TGTGCCAGCAGTTCCTACAGGGGGAACTATGGCTACACCTTC. Encoded protein: CASSSYRGNYGYTF.

The V call is TRBV30, the J call TRBJ2-1, with D perhaps assigned TRBD1 or TRBD2 (5 bases each). V lost 4 bases and J 4 bases, leaving 14 bases between the germline ends. Germline V gene sequence: CDR1 GTSNPN, CDR2 SVGIG (reference sequence). The CDR3 consists of 14 residues. In nucleotides, the CDR3 is TGTGCCTGGAACGTGGGGCGCGGGTACAATGAGCAGTTCTTC. Its protein product is CAWNVGRGYNEQFF.

The J gene is TRBJ2-3, the V gene TRBV6-2 or TRBV6-3; D not resolved. The CDR3 loop spans 13 amino acids. Germline loops: CDR1 MNHEY, CDR2 SVGEGT. V lost 5 bases, J lost 4 bases, and 10 bases lay in between. CDR3 DNA sequence: TGTGCCAGCAGTCTACCCTTGCCAGATACGCAGTATTTT. It translates to CASSLPLPDTQYF.

The chain joins TRBV6-2 or TRBV6-3 to TRBJ1-5; D is perhaps TRBD1 (6 bases). V gave up 6 bases and J gave up 6 bases, with 15 bases separating them. There are 14 residues in the CDR3. Looked up from germline, CDR1 is MNHEY and CDR2 is SVGEGT. CDR3 loop: CASSRTGNVQPQHF. CDR3 coding DNA: TGTGCCAGCAGCCGTACAGGGAACGTTCAGCCCCAGCATTTT.